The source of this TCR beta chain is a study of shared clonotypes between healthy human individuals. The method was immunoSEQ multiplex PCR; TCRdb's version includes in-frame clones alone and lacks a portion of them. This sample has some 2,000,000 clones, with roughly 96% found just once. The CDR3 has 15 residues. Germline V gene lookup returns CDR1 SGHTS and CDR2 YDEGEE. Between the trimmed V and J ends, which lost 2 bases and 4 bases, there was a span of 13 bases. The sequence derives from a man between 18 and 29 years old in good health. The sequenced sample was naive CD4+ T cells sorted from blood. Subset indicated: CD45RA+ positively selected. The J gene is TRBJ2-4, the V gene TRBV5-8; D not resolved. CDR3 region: CASSFEPHSKNIQYF. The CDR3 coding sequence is TGTGCCAGCAGCTTCGAGCCTCACAGTAAAAACATTCAGTACTTC.